This is a list of T cell receptor beta chains from one sample in a study of blood T cell repertoires in COVID-19. Profiled with immunoSEQ multiplex PCR; TCRdb holds only in-frame clones, not every one. The sample lists fewer than 200,000 clones, 74% occurring once. Specimen: peripheral blood. These receptors all stem from a woman at least 80 years old with acute or convalescent COVID-19. Each CDR3 is given with its conserved first and last residue. The D gene is left open where the match is weak. Size tells how often a clone was seen (once, few, many) or the class of an expanded clone, and some rows leave it out.

d_call	j_call	v_call	clone_size	cdr3_nt	cdr3_aa
-	TRBJ1-1	TRBV5-8	-	TGTGCCAGCAGCGTCTGGGACAATCCGACTGAAGCTTTCTTT	CASSVWDNPTEAFF
-	TRBJ2-3	TRBV7-7	-	TGTGCCAGCAGCTTAGTCGGGTCCTTCACAGATACGCAGTATTTT	CASSLVGSFTDTQYF
-	TRBJ2-7	TRBV5-1	-	TGCGCCAGCAGCTTGGTGGGAGGGGGCTACGAGCAGTACTTC	CASSLVGGGYEQYF
-	TRBJ1-4	TRBV4-2	-	TGTGCCAGCAGCTCGAGAAATGAAAAACTGTTTTTT	CASSSRNEKLFF
-	TRBJ1-2	TRBV4-3	-	TGCGCCAGCAGCCGCGACCCCCAGGGAAACTATGGCTACACCTTC	CASSRDPQGNYGYTF
-	TRBJ2-7	TRBV28	once	TGTGCCAGCAGTTTAGGGCAGGGCTCCTACGAGCAGTACTTC	CASSLGQGSYEQYF
-	TRBJ2-7	TRBV7-2	-	TGTGCCAGCAGCGCTACAGTGACCTACGAGCAGTACTTC	CASSATVTYEQYF
-	TRBJ1-2	TRBV6-6	-	TGTGCCAGCAGAACAGGCCATGGCTACACCTTC	CASRTGHGYTF
TRBD1	TRBJ2-7	TRBV10-3	-	TGTGCCATCAGTGAGGGGGGACAGGGTTATTACGAGCAGTACTTC	CAISEGGQGYYEQYF
-	TRBJ2-7	TRBV6-2/TRBV6-3	-	TGTGCCAGCAGTTATATCGGTCCCTACGAGCAGTACTTC	CASSYIGPYEQYF
TRBD1	TRBJ1-2	TRBV28	-	TGTGCCAGCAGTTTATTAGGGGGACAGGAGGTCTATGGCTACACCTTC	CASSLLGGQEVYGYTF
TRBD2	TRBJ2-2	TRBV4-1	many	TGCGCCAGCAGCCAGAAGACTAGCGGGAGGTTGAACACCGGGGAGCTGTTTTTT	CASSQKTSGRLNTGELFF
TRBD2	TRBJ2-7	TRBV5-4	-	TGTGCCAGCAGCCCGGCTAGCGGGAGCTACGAGCAGTACTTC	CASSPASGSYEQYF
-	TRBJ2-2	TRBV5-1	-	TGCGCCAGCAGCTTGCTAGAACCAACGTCCACCGGGGAGCTGTTTTTT	CASSLLEPTSTGELFF
-	TRBJ1-1	TRBV3-1/TRBV3-2	-	TGTGCCAGCAGCCAAGTTCAAGGGGCAACTGAAGCTTTCTTT	CASSQVQGATEAFF
-	TRBJ2-1	TRBV6-5	few	TGTGCCAGCATTGGAACAGGCCCCAATGAGCAGTTCTTC	CASIGTGPNEQFF
-	TRBJ2-2	TRBV3-1/TRBV3-2	-	TGTGCCAGCAGCCAAGCCCCGAGCACCGGGGAGCTGTTTTTT	CASSQAPSTGELFF
-	TRBJ1-2	TRBV6-6	-	TGTGCCAGCAGTTCACAATATGGCTACACCTTC	CASSSQYGYTF
TRBD1	TRBJ1-1	TRBV19	once	TGTGCCAGTAGTATAGATCGCGGGACAGGGGGAGTTTCTGAAGCTTTCTTT	CASSIDRGTGGVSEAFF
TRBD1	TRBJ1-5	TRBV28	-	TGTGCCAGCAGTTCAACCGGGACAGGGCAGCCCCAGCATTTT	CASSSTGTGQPQHF
TRBD1	TRBJ2-1	TRBV28	-	TGTGCCAGCAGTTTCGCCGGGACAGGGGACCGCGGGGGCTACAATGAGCAGTTCTTC	CASSFAGTGDRGGYNEQFF
-	TRBJ2-7	TRBV28	-	TGTGCCAGCAGTTTCCCAGCGACAGAGGAGCAGTACTTC	CASSFPATEEQYF
TRBD1	TRBJ1-1	TRBV27	once	TGTGCCAGCAGTTTCGGTACAGGGGTGAACACTGAAGCTTTCTTT	CASSFGTGVNTEAFF
-	TRBJ2-1	TRBV21-1	-	TGTGCCAGCAGCAAAGGCCCTCAAGCGGGAGGGATCAATGAGCAGTTCTTC	CASSKGPQAGGINEQFF
TRBD2	TRBJ2-1	TRBV24-1	-	TGTGCCACCAGTGATCTCGAAGTAGCGGGAACTGAGCAGTTCTTC	CATSDLEVAGTEQFF
-	TRBJ2-7	TRBV7-2	-	TGTGCCAGCAGGCCCCGAGAGGTTTCCTACGAGCAGTACTTC	CASRPREVSYEQYF
TRBD1	TRBJ1-4	TRBV19	-	TGTGCCAGTAGTATAGGACAGGGGAGTGAAAAACTGTTTTTT	CASSIGQGSEKLFF
-	TRBJ2-2	TRBV6-5	-	TGTGCCAGCAGTTACGACCCACAGGGTACCGGGGAGCTGTTTTTT	CASSYDPQGTGELFF
TRBD2	TRBJ2-7	TRBV5-1	-	TGCGCCAGCAAAGGACTAGCGGGAGGTTTGGCGTACGAGCAGTACTTC	CASKGLAGGLAYEQYF
-	TRBJ2-7	TRBV28	-	TGTGCCAGCAGTACTGACAGGAGCCAGTACTTC	CASSTDRSQYF
-	TRBJ1-5	TRBV10-2	-	TGCGCCAGCAGTGAGAGTCCTAAGCTGCCCCAGCATTTT	CASSESPKLPQHF
-	TRBJ2-3	TRBV5-4	many	TGTGCCAGCAGCTTGGAGTGGGCGAGCACAGATACGCAGTATTTT	CASSLEWASTDTQYF
TRBD1	TRBJ1-1	TRBV30	few	TGTGCCTGGGCGGGACAGGGTTTTTCTGAAGCTTTCTTT	CAWAGQGFSEAFF
-	TRBJ2-5	TRBV7-9	few	TGTGCCAGCAGCTCTTGGGCCCTGAAAGAGACCCAGTACTTC	CASSSWALKETQYF
-	TRBJ1-5	TRBV28	-	TGTGCCGGCCGAAACAGGGCAAGCAATCAGCCCCAGCATTTT	CAGRNRASNQPQHF
-	TRBJ2-5	TRBV4-3	-	TGCGCCAGCAGCCATCGGAGGGAGACCCAGTACTTC	CASSHRRETQYF
-	TRBJ2-5	TRBV12-3/TRBV12-4	many	TGTGCCAGCAGTTTGTTGGGAGGCGAGACCCAGTACTTC	CASSLLGGETQYF
TRBD1	TRBJ1-1	TRBV5-1	few	TGCGCCAGCAGCTTGGCCAAGGGGGCCACTGAAGCTTTCTTT	CASSLAKGATEAFF
-	TRBJ1-3	TRBV18	-	TGTGCCAGCTGGACGGGGAACTCTGGAAACACCATATATTTT	CASWTGNSGNTIYF